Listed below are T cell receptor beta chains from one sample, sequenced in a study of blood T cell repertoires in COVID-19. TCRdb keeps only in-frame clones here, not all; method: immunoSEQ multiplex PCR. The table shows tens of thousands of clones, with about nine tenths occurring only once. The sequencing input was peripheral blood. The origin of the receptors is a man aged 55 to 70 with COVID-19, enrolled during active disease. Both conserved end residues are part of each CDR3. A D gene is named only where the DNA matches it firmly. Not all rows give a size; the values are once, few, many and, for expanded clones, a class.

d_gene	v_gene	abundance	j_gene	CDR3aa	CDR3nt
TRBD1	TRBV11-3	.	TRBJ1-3	CASSFGTGDFAGNTIYF	TGTGCCAGCAGCTTCGGGACAGGGGATTTTGCTGGAAACACCATATATTTT
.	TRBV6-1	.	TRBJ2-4	CASSEFQTKNIQYF	TGTGCCAGCAGTGAGTTTCAAACCAAAAACATTCAGTACTTC
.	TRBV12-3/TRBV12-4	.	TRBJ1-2	CASSLEGFGYTF	TGTGCCAGCAGTTTGGAGGGGTTTGGCTACACCTTC
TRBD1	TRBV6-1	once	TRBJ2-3	CASSGGTGRISTDTQYF	TGTGCCAGCAGTGGGGGGACAGGGCGGATTAGCACAGATACGCAGTATTTT
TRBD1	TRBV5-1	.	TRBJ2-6	CASSLQGTGANVLTF	TGCGCCAGCAGCTTACAGGGGACTGGGGCCAACGTCCTGACTTTC
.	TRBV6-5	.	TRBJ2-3	CASSPQASSLQYF	TGTGCCAGCAGTCCCCAAGCGTCGTCCTTACAGTATTTT
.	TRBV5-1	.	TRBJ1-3	CASSSGVGNTIYF	TGCGCCAGCAGCTCAGGGGTTGGAAACACCATATATTTT
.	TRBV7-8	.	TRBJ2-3	CASSPPLRQGTDTQYF	TGTGCCAGCAGCCCCCCACTCCGACAGGGCACAGATACGCAGTATTTT
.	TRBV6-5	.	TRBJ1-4	CASSYAGWSNNEKLFF	TGTGCCAGCAGTTACGCCGGGTGGAGCAATAATGAAAAACTGTTTTTT
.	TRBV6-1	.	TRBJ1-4	CASSEDGLNEKLFF	TGTGCCAGCAGTGAGGACGGACTTAATGAAAAACTGTTTTTT
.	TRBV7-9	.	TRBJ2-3	CASSLAPPGADTQYF	TGTGCCAGCAGCTTGGCACCCCCAGGGGCAGATACGCAGTATTTT
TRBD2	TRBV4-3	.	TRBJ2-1	CASSQRGGGRVNEQFF	TGCGCCAGCAGCCAGCGAGGCGGCGGGAGGGTGAATGAGCAGTTCTTC
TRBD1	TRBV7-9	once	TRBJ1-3	CASSLTGAPGNTIYF	TGTGCCAGCAGCTTGACAGGGGCTCCTGGAAACACCATATATTTT
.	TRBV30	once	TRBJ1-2	CAWSKGLNYGYTF	TGTGCCTGGAGTAAGGGACTGAACTATGGCTACACCTTC
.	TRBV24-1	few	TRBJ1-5	CATSDLKGGDQPQHF	TGTGCCACCAGTGATCTAAAGGGAGGAGATCAGCCCCAGCATTTT
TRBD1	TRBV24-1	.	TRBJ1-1	CATSDSGTGEANTEAFF	TGTGCCACCAGTGATTCAGGGACAGGGGAGGCGAACACTGAAGCTTTCTTT
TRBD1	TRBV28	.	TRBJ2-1	CASSKPGQNNEQFF	TGTGCCAGCAGTAAACCGGGACAGAACAATGAGCAGTTCTTC
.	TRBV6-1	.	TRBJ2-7	CASSEARSPTYEQYF	TGTGCCAGCAGTGAAGCAAGGAGTCCAACCTACGAGCAGTACTTC
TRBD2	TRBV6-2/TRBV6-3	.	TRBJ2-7	CASSSPSGSSYEQYF	TGTGCCAGCAGTTCCCCTAGCGGGAGCTCCTACGAGCAGTACTTC
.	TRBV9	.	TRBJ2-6	CASSVWRAGANVLTF	TGTGCCAGCAGCGTTTGGAGGGCTGGGGCCAACGTCCTGACTTTC
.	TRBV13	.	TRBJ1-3	CASSLAEGGNTIYF	TGTGCCAGCAGCTTAGCCGAGGGAGGAAACACCATATATTTT
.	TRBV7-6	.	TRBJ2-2	CASSLRLRTGELFF	TGTGCCAGCAGCTTAAGACTACGAACCGGGGAGCTGTTTTTT
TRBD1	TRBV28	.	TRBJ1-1	CATKLTGGPSTEAFF	TGTGCCACCAAGCTTACAGGGGGCCCGTCCACTGAAGCTTTCTTT
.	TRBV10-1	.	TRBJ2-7	CATSPGTTYEQYF	TGCGCCACCTCGCCCGGGACAACTTACGAGCAGTACTTC
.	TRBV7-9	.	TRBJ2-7	CASSSSYYEQYF	TGTGCCAGCAGCTCCTCGTACTACGAGCAGTACTTC
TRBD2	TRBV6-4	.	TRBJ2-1	CASSPSTSGGNEQFF	TGTGCCAGCAGTCCCTCGACTAGCGGTGGAAATGAGCAGTTCTTC
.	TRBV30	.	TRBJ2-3	CAWSVRGVLADTQYF	TGTGCCTGGAGTGTACGGGGAGTTCTGGCAGATACGCAGTATTTT
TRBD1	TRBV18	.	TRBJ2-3	CASSPRQGGDTQYF	TGTGCCAGCTCACCAAGACAGGGTGGAGATACGCAGTATTTT
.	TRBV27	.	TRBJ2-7	CASSYGPSSYEQYF	TGTGCCAGCAGTTATGGGCCGAGCTCCTACGAGCAGTACTTC
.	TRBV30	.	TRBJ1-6	CAWVRDTGGNSPLHF	TGTGCCTGGGTCCGGGACACCGGAGGCAATTCACCCCTCCACTTT
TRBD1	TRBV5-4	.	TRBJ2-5	CASSLFTGEETQYF	TGTGCCAGCAGCCTATTCACAGGGGAAGAGACCCAGTACTTC
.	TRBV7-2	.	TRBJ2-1	CASSLEWDSNEQFF	TGTGCCAGCAGCTTAGAGTGGGACTCAAATGAGCAGTTCTTC
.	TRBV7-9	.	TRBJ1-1	CASSFGDTEAFF	TGTGCCAGCAGCTTCGGGGACACTGAAGCTTTCTTT
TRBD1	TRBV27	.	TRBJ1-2	CASSKITGALNYGYTF	TGTGCCAGCAGTAAAATAACAGGGGCGCTTAACTATGGCTACACCTTC
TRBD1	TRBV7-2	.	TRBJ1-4	CASSLGDRGRLFF	TGTGCCAGCAGCTTAGGGGACAGGGGTAGACTGTTTTTT
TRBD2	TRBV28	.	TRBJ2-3	CASSRGLATDTQYF	TGTGCCAGCAGTAGAGGACTAGCAACAGATACGCAGTATTTT
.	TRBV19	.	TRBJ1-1	CASMQGQIFTEAFF	TGTGCCAGTATGCAAGGACAGATATTCACTGAAGCTTTCTTT
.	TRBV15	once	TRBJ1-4	CATSRGGLREKLFF	TGTGCCACCAGCAGGGGGGGTTTGAGGGAAAAACTGTTTTTT
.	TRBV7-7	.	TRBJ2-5	CASSLANREETQYF	TGTGCTAGCAGCTTAGCTAACAGGGAAGAGACCCAGTACTTC
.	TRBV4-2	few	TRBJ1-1	CASSQDGGTQAFF	TGTGCCAGCAGCCAAGATGGAGGGACCCAAGCTTTCTTT
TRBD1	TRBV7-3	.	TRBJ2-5	CASSSGQAETQYF	TGTGCCAGCAGCTCGGGACAGGCAGAGACCCAGTACTTC
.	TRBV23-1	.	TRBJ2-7	CALYEVHEQYF	TGCGCCCTCTACGAAGTTCACGAGCAGTACTTC
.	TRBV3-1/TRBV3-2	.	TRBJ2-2	CASRRRRGSETGELFF	TGTGCCAGCAGACGTCGCAGGGGAAGCGAGACCGGGGAGCTGTTTTTT
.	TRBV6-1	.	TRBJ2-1	CASSEPALNEQFF	TGTGCCAGCAGTGAACCCGCCCTAAATGAGCAGTTCTTC
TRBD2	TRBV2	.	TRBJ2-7	CASRLRLAGIHEQYF	TGTGCCAGCAGGCTAAGACTAGCGGGAATCCACGAGCAGTACTTC
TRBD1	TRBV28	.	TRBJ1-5	CASSFRQGAANQPQHF	TGTGCCAGCAGTTTCCGACAGGGGGCGGCCAATCAGCCCCAGCATTTT
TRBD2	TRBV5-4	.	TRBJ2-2	CASSQAGGIHTGELFF	TGTGCCAGCAGTCAGGCGGGAGGTATTCACACCGGGGAGCTGTTTTTT
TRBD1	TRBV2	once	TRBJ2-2	CASRDGTANTGELFF	TGTGCCAGCAGGGATGGGACAGCGAACACCGGGGAGCTGTTTTTT
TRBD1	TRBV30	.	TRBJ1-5	CAWSVDRGNQPQHF	TGTGCCTGGAGTGTAGACAGGGGGAATCAGCCCCAGCATTTT
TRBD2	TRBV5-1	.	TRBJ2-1	CASSLSGGSHNEQFF	TGCGCCAGCAGCTTGTCTGGCGGGAGTCACAATGAGCAGTTCTTC